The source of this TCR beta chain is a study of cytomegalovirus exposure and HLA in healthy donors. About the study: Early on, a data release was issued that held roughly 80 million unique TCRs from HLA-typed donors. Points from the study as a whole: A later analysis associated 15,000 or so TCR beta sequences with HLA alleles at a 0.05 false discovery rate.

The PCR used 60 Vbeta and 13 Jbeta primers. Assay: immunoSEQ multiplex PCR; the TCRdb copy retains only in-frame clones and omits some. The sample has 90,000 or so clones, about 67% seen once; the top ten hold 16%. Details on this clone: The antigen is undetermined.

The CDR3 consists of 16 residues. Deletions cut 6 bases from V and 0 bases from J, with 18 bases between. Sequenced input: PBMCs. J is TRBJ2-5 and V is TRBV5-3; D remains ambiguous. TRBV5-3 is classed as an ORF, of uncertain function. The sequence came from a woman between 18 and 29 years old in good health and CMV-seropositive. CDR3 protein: CARMNSWLADQETQYF. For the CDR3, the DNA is TGTGCCAGAATGAACAGCTGGCTGGCAGACCAAGAGACCCAGTACTTC.